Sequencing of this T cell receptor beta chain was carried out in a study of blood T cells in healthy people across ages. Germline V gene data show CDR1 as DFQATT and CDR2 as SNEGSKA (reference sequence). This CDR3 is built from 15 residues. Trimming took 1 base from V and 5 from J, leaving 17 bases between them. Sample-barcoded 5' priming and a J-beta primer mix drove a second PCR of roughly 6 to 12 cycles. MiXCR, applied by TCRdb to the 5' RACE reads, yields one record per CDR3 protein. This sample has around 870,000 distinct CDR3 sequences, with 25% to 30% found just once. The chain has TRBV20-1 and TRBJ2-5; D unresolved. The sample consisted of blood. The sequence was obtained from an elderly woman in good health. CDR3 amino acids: CSARVGLGVMETQYF. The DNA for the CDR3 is TGCAGTGCTAGAGTCGGCCTTGGGGTGATGGAGACCCAGTACTTC.